A selection of T cell receptor beta chains follows, all from one sample in a study of blood T cell repertoires in COVID-19. The protocol was immunoSEQ multiplex PCR, while the TCRdb copy is restricted to in-frame clones and leaves out a portion. The top ten clones hold about a sixth of a sample with 130,000 or so clones, roughly 75% of them seen once. The sample taken for sequencing was peripheral blood. The receptors here all came from a man in his sixties with active or convalescent COVID-19. The CDR3 runs from the conserved cysteine through the conserved F or W. A D gene is named only where the DNA matches it firmly. Clone size is not always given. Where it is, it says once, few, many or a class for expanded clones.

v_gene	d_gene	abundance	j_gene	len	CDR3nt	CDR3aa
TRBV6-6	-	-	TRBJ2-4	13	TGTGCCAGCAGTTACTCGAGCGGGCAAATTCAGTACTTC	CASSYSSGQIQYF
TRBV4-2	-	-	TRBJ2-1	17	TGTGCCAGCAGCCAAGGGGGCCGCCGAAGCGCATACAATGAGCAGTTCTTC	CASSQGGRRSAYNEQFF
TRBV29-1	TRBD1	-	TRBJ2-3	10	TGCAGCGTCGGACAGGACTCGCAGTATTTT	CSVGQDSQYF
TRBV28	TRBD1	few	TRBJ2-6	18	TGTGCCAGCAGTCCTTCGACAGGGGCCCTCTCTGGGGCCAACGTCCTGACTTTC	CASSPSTGALSGANVLTF
TRBV4-2	-	-	TRBJ1-1	12	TGTGCCAGCAGCCAAGCCGGGGCTGAAGCTTTCTTT	CASSQAGAEAFF
TRBV12-3/TRBV12-4	-	few	TRBJ2-7	13	TGTGCCAGCAGCGCGGGGTCCCAGCGGGAGCAGTACTTC	CASSAGSQREQYF
TRBV7-9	TRBD1	-	TRBJ2-3	16	TGTGCCAGCAGCTTAGTAGGACAGGGGGCCGGAGATACGCAGTATTTT	CASSLVGQGAGDTQYF
TRBV18	-	few	TRBJ1-5	14	TGTGCCAGCTCACCAGGGGGGGTGGCTCAGCCCCAGCATTTT	CASSPGGVAQPQHF
TRBV24-1	TRBD2	few	TRBJ2-5	15	TGTGCCACCAGTGCCCCGGGAGGGCCGCGGGAGACCCAGTACTTC	CATSAPGGPRETQYF
TRBV18	-	few	TRBJ1-1	17	TGTGCCAGCTCACCACGTTTAATTATGCGGGAGGGTACTGAAGCTTTCTTT	CASSPRLIMREGTEAFF
TRBV14	-	-	TRBJ2-1	16	TGTGCCAGCAGCCATTCAAGCGGTCCCACCTACAATGAGCAGTTCTTC	CASSHSSGPTYNEQFF
TRBV7-2	-	-	TRBJ1-1	12	TGTGCCAGCAGCCGGGACACCGCGGAAGCTTTCTTT	CASSRDTAEAFF
TRBV28	TRBD1	-	TRBJ2-3	18	TGTGCCAGCAGTTTCGATAGCCCGGGACAGGGAATGTGGGATACGCAGTATTTT	CASSFDSPGQGMWDTQYF
TRBV5-4	-	-	TRBJ2-1	15	TGTGCCAGCACCTCAAAAGGGAGAAGGGACAATGAGCAGTTCTTC	CASTSKGRRDNEQFF
TRBV7-8	TRBD2	-	TRBJ2-7	14	TGTGCCAGCAGCCCCGGGCGGGAGGGGCGCGAGCAGTACTTC	CASSPGREGREQYF
TRBV18	-	-	TRBJ1-2	15	TGTGCCAGCTCACCACAGCTCAGGGAAGCGCAAGGCTACACCTTC	CASSPQLREAQGYTF
TRBV19	-	-	TRBJ2-7	15	TGTGCCAGTAGTATAGGGCCTAGCGATACCTACGAGCAGTACTTC	CASSIGPSDTYEQYF
TRBV9	TRBD1	-	TRBJ2-6	19	TGTGCCAGCAGCCCCCAGACAGGGGGCGCCGGGCGTGGGGCCAACGTCCTGACTTTC	CASSPQTGGAGRGANVLTF
TRBV11-3	-	-	TRBJ2-2	18	TGTGCCAGCAGCTTAGATCGCTGGGCTAAAAAAGACACCGGGGAGCTGTTTTTT	CASSLDRWAKKDTGELFF
TRBV4-2	-	-	TRBJ2-7	15	TGTGCCAGCAGCCACCTCTGGGAGGACCCCCCCGAGCAGTACTTC	CASSHLWEDPPEQYF
TRBV27	TRBD1	-	TRBJ2-5	15	TGTGCCAGCAGTTCCCCGGGCAGGGGGCAAGAGACCCAGTACTTC	CASSSPGRGQETQYF
TRBV6-4	-	-	TRBJ1-1	16	TGTGCCAGCAGTGACAAAGGCTGGGTGGGGGGAGGTGAAGCTTTCTTT	CASSDKGWVGGGEAFF
TRBV12-3/TRBV12-4	-	-	TRBJ2-7	12	TGTGCCAGCAGCCCATCGGGTAACGAGCAGTACTTC	CASSPSGNEQYF
TRBV18	TRBD1	-	TRBJ1-2	15	TGTGCCAGCTCACCACAGGACAGGACTAACTATGGCTACACCTTC	CASSPQDRTNYGYTF
TRBV3-1/TRBV3-2	-	-	TRBJ2-7	13	TGTGCCAGCAGCCCCAGGAGGTTCTACGAGCAGTACTTC	CASSPRRFYEQYF
TRBV13	TRBD1	-	TRBJ1-6	15	TGTGCCAGCAGCCGTGGGACAGCAATTGATTCACCCCTCCACTTT	CASSRGTAIDSPLHF
TRBV13	-	-	TRBJ2-1	13	TGTGCCAGCAGCTTGGGGCGATCCAATGAGCAGTTCTTC	CASSLGRSNEQFF
TRBV14	-	-	TRBJ2-1	15	TGTGCCAGCAGCCAAGCGCAGGGCTTTTACAATGAGCAGTTCTTC	CASSQAQGFYNEQFF